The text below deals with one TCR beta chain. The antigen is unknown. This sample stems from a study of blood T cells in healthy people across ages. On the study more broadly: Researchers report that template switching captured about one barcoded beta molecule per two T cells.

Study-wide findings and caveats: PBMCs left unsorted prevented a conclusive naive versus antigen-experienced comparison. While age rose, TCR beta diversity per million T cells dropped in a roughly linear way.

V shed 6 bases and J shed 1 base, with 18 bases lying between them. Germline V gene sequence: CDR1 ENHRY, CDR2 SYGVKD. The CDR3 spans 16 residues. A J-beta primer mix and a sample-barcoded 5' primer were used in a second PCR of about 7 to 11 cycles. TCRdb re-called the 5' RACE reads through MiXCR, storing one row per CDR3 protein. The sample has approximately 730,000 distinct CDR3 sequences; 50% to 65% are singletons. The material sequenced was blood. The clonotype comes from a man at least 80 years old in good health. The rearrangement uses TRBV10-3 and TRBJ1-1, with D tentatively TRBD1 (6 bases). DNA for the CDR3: TGTGCCATCAGGGAAAACCGGGACACAGGGAACACTGAAGCTTTCTTT. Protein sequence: CAIRENRDTGNTEAFF.